The entry below gives a single TCR beta chain sequence along with its context. Its target is not known. The CDR3 totals 17 residues. Germline V gene data show CDR1 as MDHEN and CDR2 as SYDVKM. V lost 7 bases to trimming and J lost 6 bases; unmatched junction nucleotides: 18. The data belong to a study of cytomegalovirus exposure and HLA in healthy donors. Points from the study as a whole: Researchers counted about 150 TCR beta chains as cytomegalovirus-associated.

Some clones are missing from TCRdb's copy, which holds only in-frame ones; the method was immunoSEQ multiplex PCR. The sample lists about 190,000 clones, 84% occurring once. Donors came from a validation cohort of fewer than 150 subjects, distinct from the first 666-subject cohort. The rearrangement uses TRBV28 and TRBJ2-3; 8 bases are a match to TRBD2. Sequencing input: PBMCs. The receptor comes from a man aged 18-30 years in good health and CMV-seropositive. CDR3 region: CASTEGGAGGPKDTQYF. CDR3 bases: TGTGCCAGCACCGAAGGGGGGGCGGGAGGTCCCAAGGATACGCAGTATTTT.